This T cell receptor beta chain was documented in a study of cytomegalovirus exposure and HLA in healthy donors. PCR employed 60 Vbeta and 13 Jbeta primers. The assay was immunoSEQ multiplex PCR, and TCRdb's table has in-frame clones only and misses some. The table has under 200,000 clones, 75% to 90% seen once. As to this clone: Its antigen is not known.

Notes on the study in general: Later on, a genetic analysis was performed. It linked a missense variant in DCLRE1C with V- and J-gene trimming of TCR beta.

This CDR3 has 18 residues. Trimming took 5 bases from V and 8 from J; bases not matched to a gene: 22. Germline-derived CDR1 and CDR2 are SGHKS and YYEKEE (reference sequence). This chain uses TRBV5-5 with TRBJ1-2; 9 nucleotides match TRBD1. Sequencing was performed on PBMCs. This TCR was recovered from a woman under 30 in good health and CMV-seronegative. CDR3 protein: CASRVRWTGVWDLLGYTF. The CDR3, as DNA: TGTGCCAGCAGGGTTCGTTGGACAGGGGTATGGGACCTGTTAGGCTACACCTTC.